The 27 T cell receptor beta chains below all came from one sample that was sequenced in a study of T cell responses to AZD1222 COVID-19 vaccine. Assay used: immunoSEQ multiplex PCR; TCRdb lists only in-frame clones, some missing. The sample yields some 130,000 clones, approximately 89% seen once. The sequencing used peripheral blood, collected on day 0 of AZD1222 vaccination. The receptors were sampled from an adult in good health.

The rearrangement uses TRBV11-1 and TRBJ2-6, with no clear D. V was cut by 0 bases and J by 3 bases, with 0 bases left in between. CDR1 is SGHAT, CDR2 FQDESV, per germline (reference sequence). The CDR3 totals 13 residues. The CDR3 spells CASSLAGANVLTF. The CDR3, as DNA: TGTGCCAGCAGCTTAGCTGGGGCCAACGTCCTGACTTTC.

The genes are TRBV10-3 and TRBJ2-7; D remains unclear. Trimming pared 6 bases from V and 3 bases from J, leaving 6 bases between. Looked up from germline, CDR1 is ENHRY and CDR2 is SYGVKD. The CDR3 covers 11 residues. The CDR3 region has the DNA TGTGCCATCAGCACCCTCTACGAGCAGTACTTC. Protein sequence: CAISTLYEQYF.

The chain is built from TRBV9 and TRBJ1-1; a weak D match, TRBD1 (5 bases). Trimming left V 2 bases short and J 6 bases short, with 14 bases between. This CDR3 has 14 amino acids. The germline CDR1 and CDR2 sequences are SGDLS and YYNGEE. The DNA for the CDR3 is TGTGCCAGCAGCGTGGACCCAGGGCTTCCTGAAGCTTTCTTT. Translating it yields CASSVDPGLPEAFF.

The rearrangement joins TRBV5-5 to TRBJ2-7; D call uncertain. Trimming took off 2 bases at V and 5 bases at J, with 11 bases between the two ends. From germline, CDR1 is SGHKS and CDR2 YYEKEE (reference sequence). The CDR3 spans 13 residues. The CDR3 nucleotides read TGTGCCAGCAGCTTAGGCGCTACCCACGAGCAGTACTTC. It specifies CASSLGATHEQYF. Filled out from reference TRBV5-5 and TRBJ2-7, the complete variable domain reads DAGVTQSPTHLIKTRGQQVTLRCSPISGHKSVSWYQQVLGQGPQFIFQYYEKEERGRGNFPDRFSARQFPNYSSELNVNALLLGDSALYLCASSLGATHEQYFGPGTRLTVT.

The chain links TRBV2 to TRBJ2-7; possible D gene TRBD1, 6 bases. This CDR3 is built from 11 residues. Trimming removed 10 bases from V and 6 bases from J, with 13 bases in between. Germline V gene data show CDR1 as SNHLY and CDR2 as FYNNEI. CDR3 amino acids: CAKNQGTEQYF. The CDR3 nucleotides read TGTGCCAAAAATCAGGGGACCGAGCAGTACTTC.

V gene TRBV2 combines with J gene TRBJ1-1; D is uncertain. Looked up from germline, CDR1 is SNHLY and CDR2 is FYNNEI. V lost 6 bases and J 1 base, leaving 9 bases between the germline ends. The CDR3 covers 13 residues. The chain's CDR3 is CASSPLENTEAFF. CDR3 DNA: TGTGCCAGCAGCCCGCTGGAGAACACTGAAGCTTTCTTT.

The chain couples TRBV5-5 to TRBJ1-6; a weak D match, TRBD1 (5 bases). The length of the CDR3 is 16 residues. The V and J ends lost 1 base and 9 bases respectively, with 17 bases between them. From germline, CDR1 is SGHKS and CDR2 YYEKEE (reference sequence). The chain's CDR3 is CASSLFSGTGISPLHF. In nucleotides, the CDR3 is TGTGCCAGCAGCTTGTTCTCGGGGACGGGAATTTCACCCCTCCACTTT. The variable domain in full, with the rest retrieved from reference TRBV5-5 and TRBJ1-6, is DAGVTQSPTHLIKTRGQQVTLRCSPISGHKSVSWYQQVLGQGPQFIFQYYEKEERGRGNFPDRFSARQFPNYSSELNVNALLLGDSALYLCASSLFSGTGISPLHFGNGTRLTVT.

The chain couples TRBV28 to TRBJ1-1, with a possible D match to TRBD1 (6 bases). The CDR3 has 16 amino acids. The V gene's germline CDR1 is MDHEN and CDR2 SYDVKM. V dropped 5 bases and J dropped 4 bases, with 20 bases sitting between them. CDR3 DNA sequence: TGTGCCAGCAGTCCATTCGGTAAAGGGGGGATCACTGAAGCTTTCTTT. This translates into CASSPFGKGGITEAFF.

The rearrangement uses TRBV5-1 and TRBJ1-2; D unresolved. Looked up from germline, CDR1 is SGHRS and CDR2 is YFSETQ. The CDR3 totals 14 residues. With 0 bases removed from V and 3 bases from J, the gap between germline ends came to 9 bases. The CDR3 DNA is TGCGCCAGCAGCTTGGGCGGTGGAGACTATGGCTACACCTTC. Encoded protein: CASSLGGGDYGYTF.

J is TRBJ1-6 and V is TRBV20-1, with 8 bases matching TRBD1. Germline CDR1 and CDR2: DFQATT and SNEGSKA (reference sequence). This CDR3 has 15 amino acids. Trimming removed 3 bases from V and 8 bases from J; junction bases left unmatched: 9. CDR3 in amino acids: CSASGTGLSDSPLHF. The DNA for the CDR3 is TGCAGTGCTAGTGGGACAGGTCTCTCCGATTCACCCCTCCACTTT.

The chain uses TRBV2 and TRBJ1-2; a weak D match, TRBD1 (5 bases). The CDR3 loop spans 14 amino acids. Germline-derived CDR1 and CDR2 are SNHLY and FYNNEI. The V end was cut by 6 bases, the J end by 6 bases, with 17 bases between. The CDR3 DNA is TGTGCCAGCAGCGCCCGACCAGGGTTGCATGGCTACACCTTC. As protein: CASSARPGLHGYTF.

V is TRBV5-4 and J is TRBJ2-3; 7 bases align to TRBD1. The junction had 2 bases not matched to a gene; V was cut back by 3 bases and J by 1 base. This CDR3 is built from 14 residues. Germline lookup yields CDR1 SGHNT and CDR2 YYREEE (reference sequence). DNA for the CDR3: TGTGCCAGCAGCTGGGACAGTGGCACAGATACGCAGTATTTT. This codes for CASSWDSGTDTQYF.

The chain combines TRBV11-2 with TRBJ2-1, with TRBD1 matching 7 bases. With V trimmed by 5 bases and J by 15 bases, 7 bases remained unmatched. The V gene's germline CDR1 is SGHAT and CDR2 FQNNGV. The CDR3 loop spans 11 amino acids. The CDR3 sequence is CASSTGTDWFF. The CDR3 DNA is TGTGCCAGCAGCACCGGGACAGATTGGTTCTTC.

The rearrangement links TRBV5-1 to TRBJ1-1; TRBD1 aligns across 7 bases. J was trimmed by 3 bases and V by 6 bases; bases with no gene match: 11. Germline CDR1 is SGHRS and CDR2 is YFSETQ. The CDR3 is made up of 15 amino acids. This CDR3 reads CASTPRRGLDTEAFF. The DNA of the CDR3 is TGCGCCAGCACCCCCCGGAGGGGGCTCGACACTGAAGCTTTCTTT.

V is TRBV27 and J is TRBJ1-2; D uncertain. The CDR3 spans 14 residues. Trimming shortened V by 4 bases and J by 1 base, and 10 bases separated the two germline ends. The germline V gene encodes CDR1 MNHEY and CDR2 SMNVEV (reference sequence). The CDR3 DNA reads TGTGCCAGCAGTTCAGCCAGCAGTAACTATGGCTACACCTTC. Translated, it gives CASSSASSNYGYTF.

The chain carries TRBV9 and TRBJ2-7; a possible D gene is TRBD2 (5 bases). The CDR3 length is 13 residues. Germline V CDR1 and CDR2: SGDLS, YYNGEE. Trimming removed 3 bases at V and 4 bases at J, with 11 bases between. The DNA for the CDR3 is TGTGCCAGCAGCGGGCCCCGAGGGTACGAGCAGTACTTC. Translated: CASSGPRGYEQYF.

The chain employs TRBV24-1 and TRBJ1-4; D uncertain. Germline V CDR1 and CDR2: KGHDR, SFDVKD. CDR3 size: 11 residues. The V end lost 8 bases, the J end lost 17 bases, and 17 bases lay between the germline ends. The CDR3 spells CATIRWTGIFF. The CDR3 DNA follows: TGTGCCACCATCCGTTGGACTGGAATCTTTTTT.

The genes are TRBV6-6 and TRBJ2-6; 11 bases are a match to TRBD2. The CDR3 totals 18 residues. Looked up from germline, CDR1 is MNHNY and CDR2 is SVGAGI (reference sequence). The V and J ends lost 5 bases and 2 bases, in that order; junction bases with no gene match: 8. Here the CDR3 reads CASSPLSSGRPGANVLTF. The CDR3 region has the DNA TGTGCCAGCAGTCCCTTATCTAGCGGGAGGCCTGGGGCCAACGTCCTGACTTTC.

The V call is TRBV28, the J call TRBJ1-2; 9 nucleotides match TRBD1. The CDR3 contains 13 residues. With 3 bases clipped from V and 4 bases from J, the junction kept 0 bases outside the gene matches. The germline gives CDR1 MDHEN, CDR2 SYDVKM. DNA of the CDR3: TGTGCCAGCAGTTTGACAGGGGGCTATGGCTACACCTTC. Its translation: CASSLTGGYGYTF.

The V and J genes are TRBV4-2 and TRBJ1-5, with no clear D. The germline V gene has CDR1 LGHNA and CDR2 YNFKEQ. The CDR3 covers 12 residues. V was pared by 2 bases and J by 3 bases, with 2 bases between. The CDR3 DNA reads TGTGCCAGCAGCCAACCCAATCAGCCCCAGCATTTT. It yields the protein CASSQPNQPQHF.

This sequence joins TRBV7-9 and TRBJ2-1; maybe TRBD2 (6 bases). This CDR3 is built from 15 residues. Trimming pared 8 bases from V and 0 bases from J, leaving 14 bases between. CDR1 and CDR2 (germline): SEHNR, FQNEAQ (reference sequence). CDR3 loop: CASVGTPFSYNEQFF. CDR3 DNA: TGTGCCAGCGTCGGGACTCCATTCTCCTACAATGAGCAGTTCTTC. Full variable domain (outside the CDR3, taken from reference TRBV7-9 and TRBJ2-1): DTGVSQNPRHKITKRGQNVTFRCDPISEHNRLYWYRQTLGQGPEFLTYFQNEAQLEKSRLLSDRFSAERPKGSFSTLEIQRTEQGDSAMYLCASVGTPFSYNEQFFGPGTRLTVL.

This clone was seen only a few times. The chain joins TRBV9 to TRBJ1-2; D unresolved. Germline lookup yields CDR1 SGDLS and CDR2 YYNGEE. The length of the CDR3 is 15 residues. Deletions cut 0 bases from V and 4 bases from J, with 13 bases between. The CDR3 loop is CASSVGEERPYGYTF. CDR3 nucleotides: TGTGCCAGCAGCGTAGGAGAGGAGAGACCCTATGGCTACACCTTC.

This chain joins TRBV20-1 and TRBJ1-1, with D unclear. There are 12 residues in the CDR3. The germline V gene encodes CDR1 DFQATT and CDR2 SNEGSKA (reference sequence). V was trimmed by 3 bases and J by 6 bases, leaving 11 bases between them. The CDR3, as DNA: TGCAGTGCTAGTGTGGGGAGAGCTGAAGCTTTCTTT. Its protein is CSASVGRAEAFF.

The chain joins TRBV7-7 to TRBJ2-1; D is unclear. The ends were cut back, 3 bases at V and 0 bases at J, with 9 bases in the middle. CDR3 length equals 15 residues. In germline, CDR1 is SSHAT, CDR2 FNYEAQ (reference sequence). CDR3 sequence (DNA): TGTGCCAGCAGCTTGACTTCCAGCTCCTACAATGAGCAGTTCTTC. Translated: CASSLTSSSYNEQFF. Using reference TRBV7-7 and TRBJ2-1 for the parts outside the CDR3, the full variable domain is GAGVSQSPRYKVTKRGQDVTLRCDPISSHATLYWYQQALGQGPEFLTYFNYEAQPDKSGLPSDRFSAERPEGSISTLTIQRTEQRDSAMYRCASSLTSSSYNEQFFGPGTRLTVL.

The V call is TRBV5-1, the J call TRBJ2-6; 10 bases align to TRBD1. Trimming took 0 bases from V and 0 from J; bases not matched to a gene: 6. CDR1 and CDR2 (germline): SGHRS, YFSETQ. This CDR3 comprises 19 residues. Here the CDR3 reads CASSLAPGQGSSGANVLTF. The CDR3 DNA reads TGCGCCAGCAGCTTGGCGCCGGGACAGGGGAGCTCTGGGGCCAACGTCCTGACTTTC.

The rearrangement uses TRBV5-6 and TRBJ1-2, with D hard to call. In germline, CDR1 is SGHDT, CDR2 YYEEEE. The CDR3 loop spans 12 amino acids. V lost 0 bases and J lost 4, with 4 bases in between. In DNA, the CDR3 is TGTGCCAGCAGCTTGGCGGGCTATGGCTACACCTTC. Amino acids: CASSLAGYGYTF.

V is TRBV7-9 and J is TRBJ1-1; D remains unclear. From germline, CDR1 is SEHNR and CDR2 FQNEAQ (reference sequence). Trimming removed 4 bases from V and 6 bases from J, with 15 bases in between. This CDR3 spans 14 amino acids. Here the CDR3 reads CASSSKTAPPEAFF. CDR3 bases: TGTGCCAGCAGCTCCAAAACAGCTCCCCCTGAAGCTTTCTTT. The full variable domain, its missing parts supplied by reference TRBV7-9 and TRBJ1-1, is DTGVSQNPRHKITKRGQNVTFRCDPISEHNRLYWYRQTLGQGPEFLTYFQNEAQLEKSRLLSDRFSAERPKGSFSTLEIQRTEQGDSAMYLCASSSKTAPPEAFFGQGTRLTVV.